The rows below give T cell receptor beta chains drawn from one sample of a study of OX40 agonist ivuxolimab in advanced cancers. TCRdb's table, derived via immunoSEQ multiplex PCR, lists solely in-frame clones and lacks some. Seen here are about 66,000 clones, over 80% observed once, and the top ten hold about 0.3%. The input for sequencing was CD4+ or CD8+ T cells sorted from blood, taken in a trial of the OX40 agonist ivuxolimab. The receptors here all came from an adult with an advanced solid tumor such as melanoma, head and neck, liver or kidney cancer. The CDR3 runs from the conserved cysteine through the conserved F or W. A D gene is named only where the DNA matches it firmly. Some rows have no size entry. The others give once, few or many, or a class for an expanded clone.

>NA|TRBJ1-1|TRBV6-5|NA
TGTGCCAGCAGTTCCCATGCCACGATATCCACTGAAGCTTTCTTT
CASSSHATISTEAFF
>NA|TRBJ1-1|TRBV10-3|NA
TGTGCCATCAGTGGGCAGGTAAACACTGAAGCTTTCTTT
CAISGQVNTEAFF
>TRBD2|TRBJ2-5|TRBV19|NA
TGTGCCACCGTCGGGAGGTGGGACCGCGAGACCCAGTACTTC
CATVGRWDRETQYF
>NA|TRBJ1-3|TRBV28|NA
TGTGCCAGCAGTTCGAATATAGGCAGCGCCCGATCTGGAAACACCATATATTTT
CASSSNIGSARSGNTIYF
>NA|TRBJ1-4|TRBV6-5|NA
TGTGCCAGCAGTTACCAACAGGGCGCAACTAATGAAAAACTGTTTTTT
CASSYQQGATNEKLFF
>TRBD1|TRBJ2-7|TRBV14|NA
TGTGCCAGCAGCCCTAACCAGGGGGTCACCTACGAGCAGTACTTC
CASSPNQGVTYEQYF
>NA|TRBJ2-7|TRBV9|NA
TGTGCCAGCAGCCCGATGAGTAGCGGACCTTCCTACGAGCAGTACTTC
CASSPMSSGPSYEQYF
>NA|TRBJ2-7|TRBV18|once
TGTGCCAGCTCACCAGGGAATAAGGGCTACGAGCAGTACTTC
CASSPGNKGYEQYF
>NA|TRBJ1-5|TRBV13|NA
TGTGCCAGCAGACCGCCGGGGGCGTACAATCAGCCCCAGCATTTT
CASRPPGAYNQPQHF
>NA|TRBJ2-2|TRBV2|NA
TGTGCCAGCAGTGAAGTAAAGGGGACGTCCGGGGAGCTGTTTTTT
CASSEVKGTSGELFF
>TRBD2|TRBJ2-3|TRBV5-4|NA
TGTGCCAGCGGACTAGCGGGCACAGATACGCAGTATTTT
CASGLAGTDTQYF
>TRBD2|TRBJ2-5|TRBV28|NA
TGTGCCAGCAGCTCCTACGGGGGGGTCCAAGAGACCCAGTACTTC
CASSSYGGVQETQYF
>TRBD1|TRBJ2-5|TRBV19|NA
TGTGCCAGTAGTAGCCCGCAGGGGGCCCTGATCGGGACCCAGTACTTC
CASSSPQGALIGTQYF
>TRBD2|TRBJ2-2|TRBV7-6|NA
TGTGCCAGCAGCCAACTAGCGGGAGGGCCCGTCGGGGAGCTGTTTTTT
CASSQLAGGPVGELFF
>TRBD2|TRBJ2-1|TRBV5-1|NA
TGCGCCAGCAGCTTGAGTAGCGGGAGCGGCGATGAGCAGTTCTTC
CASSLSSGSGDEQFF
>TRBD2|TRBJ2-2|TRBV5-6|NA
TGTGCCAGCAGCTTCTTAGCGGGGACGAACACCGGGGAGCTGTTTTTT
CASSFLAGTNTGELFF
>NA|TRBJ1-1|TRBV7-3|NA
TGTGCCAGCAGCTCCATCCCGGGGACTAGGGTAGGCTTCACTGAAGCTTTCTTT
CASSSIPGTRVGFTEAFF
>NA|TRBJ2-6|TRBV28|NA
TGTGCCAGCAGCCCCCTCACTGGGGCCAACGTCCTGACTTTC
CASSPLTGANVLTF
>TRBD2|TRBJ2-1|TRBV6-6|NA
TGTGCCAGCAGTTCTTATAGCGGGAGTCAAGATGAGCAGTTCTTC
CASSSYSGSQDEQFF
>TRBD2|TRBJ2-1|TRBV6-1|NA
TGTGCCAGCAGGCCGGGACTAGCGATGAACAATGAGCAGTTCTTC
CASRPGLAMNNEQFF
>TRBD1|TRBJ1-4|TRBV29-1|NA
TGCAGCGTGGGGACAGGGGCGACTAATGAAAAACTGTTTTTT
CSVGTGATNEKLFF
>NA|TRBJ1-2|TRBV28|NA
TGTGCCAGCAGACCCACATCAAGGCCCTATGGCTACACCTTC
CASRPTSRPYGYTF
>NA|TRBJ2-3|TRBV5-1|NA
TGCGCCAGCAGCCCAGGAGGGGTGGCAGATACGCAGTATTTT
CASSPGGVADTQYF